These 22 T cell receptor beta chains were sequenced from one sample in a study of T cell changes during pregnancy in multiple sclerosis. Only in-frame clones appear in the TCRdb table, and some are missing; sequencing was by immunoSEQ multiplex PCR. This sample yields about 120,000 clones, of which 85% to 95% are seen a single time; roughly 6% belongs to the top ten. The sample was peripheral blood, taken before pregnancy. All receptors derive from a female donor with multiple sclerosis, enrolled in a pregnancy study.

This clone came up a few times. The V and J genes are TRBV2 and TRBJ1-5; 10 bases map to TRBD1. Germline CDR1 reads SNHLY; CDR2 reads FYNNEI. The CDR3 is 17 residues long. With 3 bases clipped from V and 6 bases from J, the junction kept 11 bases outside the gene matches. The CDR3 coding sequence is TGTGCCAGCAGTGATCGCCCCGACAGGGGGCTGGGTCAGCCCCAGCATTTT. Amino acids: CASSDRPDRGLGQPQHF.

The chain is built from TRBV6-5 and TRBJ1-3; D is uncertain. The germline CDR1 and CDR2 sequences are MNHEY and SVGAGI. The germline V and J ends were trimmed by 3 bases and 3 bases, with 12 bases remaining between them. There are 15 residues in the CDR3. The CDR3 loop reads CASSYSDTHGNTIYF. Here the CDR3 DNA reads TGTGCCAGCAGTTATTCTGACACGCATGGAAACACCATATATTTT.

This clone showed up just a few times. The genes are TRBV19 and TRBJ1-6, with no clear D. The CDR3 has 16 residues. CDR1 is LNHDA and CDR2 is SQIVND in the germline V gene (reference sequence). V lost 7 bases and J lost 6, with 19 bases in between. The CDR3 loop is CASTGDGSMLNSPLHF. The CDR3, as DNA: TGTGCCAGTACCGGCGACGGGTCGATGCTTAATTCACCCCTCCACTTT.

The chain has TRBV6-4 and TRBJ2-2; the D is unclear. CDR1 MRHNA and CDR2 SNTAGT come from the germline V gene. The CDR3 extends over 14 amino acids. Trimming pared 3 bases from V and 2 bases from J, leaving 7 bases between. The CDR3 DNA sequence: TGTGCCAGCAGTGAAGAGACTAACACCGGGGAGCTGTTTTTT. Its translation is CASSEETNTGELFF.

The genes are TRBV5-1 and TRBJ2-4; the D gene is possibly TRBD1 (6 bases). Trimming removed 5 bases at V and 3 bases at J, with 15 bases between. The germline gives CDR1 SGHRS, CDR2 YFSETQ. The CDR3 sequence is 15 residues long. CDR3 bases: TGCGCCAGCAGTTCCGCTACGGACAGCAAAAACATTCAGTACTTC. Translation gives CASSSATDSKNIQYF.

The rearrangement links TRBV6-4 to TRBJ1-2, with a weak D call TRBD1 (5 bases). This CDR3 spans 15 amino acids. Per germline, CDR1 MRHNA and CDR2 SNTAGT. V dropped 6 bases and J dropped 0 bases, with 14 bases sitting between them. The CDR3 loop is CASSPQGLANYGYTF. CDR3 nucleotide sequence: TGTGCCAGCAGCCCCCAGGGCTTAGCTAACTATGGCTACACCTTC.

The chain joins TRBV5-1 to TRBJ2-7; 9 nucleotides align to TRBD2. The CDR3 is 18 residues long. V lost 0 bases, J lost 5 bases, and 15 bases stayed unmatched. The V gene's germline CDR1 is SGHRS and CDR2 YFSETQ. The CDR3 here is CASSLGFGAGGPVNEQYF. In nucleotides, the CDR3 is TGCGCCAGCAGCTTGGGGTTCGGGGCGGGAGGGCCTGTAAACGAGCAGTACTTC.

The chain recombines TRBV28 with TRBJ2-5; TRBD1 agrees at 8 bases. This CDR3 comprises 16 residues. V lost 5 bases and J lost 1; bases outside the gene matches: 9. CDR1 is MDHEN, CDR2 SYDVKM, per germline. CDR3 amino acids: CASSLQTGALQETQYF. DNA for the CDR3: TGTGCCAGCAGTCTACAGACAGGGGCCCTCCAAGAGACCCAGTACTTC. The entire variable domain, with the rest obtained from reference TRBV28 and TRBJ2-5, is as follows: DVKVTQSSRYLVKRTGEKVFLECVQDMDHENMFWYRQDPGLGLRLIYFSYDVKMKEKGDIPEGYSVSREKKERFSLILESASTNQTSMYLCASSLQTGALQETQYFGPGTRLLVL.

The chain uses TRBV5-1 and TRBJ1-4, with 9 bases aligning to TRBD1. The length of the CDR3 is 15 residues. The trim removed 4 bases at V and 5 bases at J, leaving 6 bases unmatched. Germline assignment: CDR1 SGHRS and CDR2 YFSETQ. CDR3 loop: CASSQTTGGNEKLFF. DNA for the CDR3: TGCGCCAGCAGCCAGACGACAGGGGGGAATGAAAAACTGTTTTTT.

The CDR3 region is CASSLVGGGDTEAFF. DNA for the CDR3: TGCGCCAGCAGCTTGGTAGGTGGGGGGGACACTGAAGCTTTCTTT. The chain combines TRBV5-1 with TRBJ1-1; perhaps TRBD1 as D (5 bases). Trimming took off 0 bases at V and 3 bases at J, with 12 bases between the two ends. The CDR3 has 15 residues. CDR1 is SGHRS and CDR2 is YFSETQ in the germline V gene.

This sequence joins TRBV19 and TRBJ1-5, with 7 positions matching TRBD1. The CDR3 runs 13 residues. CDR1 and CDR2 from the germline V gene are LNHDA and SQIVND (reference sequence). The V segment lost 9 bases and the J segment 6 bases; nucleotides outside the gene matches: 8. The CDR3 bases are TGTGCCAGCCGAGACAGGGAGAGTCAGCCCCAGCATTTT. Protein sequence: CASRDRESQPQHF.

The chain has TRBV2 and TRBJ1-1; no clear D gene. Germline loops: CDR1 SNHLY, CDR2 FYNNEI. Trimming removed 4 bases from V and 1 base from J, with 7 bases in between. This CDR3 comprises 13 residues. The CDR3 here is CASSGRENTEAFF. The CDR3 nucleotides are TGTGCCAGCAGTGGACGGGAGAACACTGAAGCTTTCTTT. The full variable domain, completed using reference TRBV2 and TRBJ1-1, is EPEVTQTPSHQVTQMGQEVILRCVPISNHLYFYWYRQILGQKVEFLVSFYNNEISEKSEIFDDQFSVERPDGSNFTLKIRSTKLEDSAMYFCASSGRENTEAFFGQGTRLTVV.

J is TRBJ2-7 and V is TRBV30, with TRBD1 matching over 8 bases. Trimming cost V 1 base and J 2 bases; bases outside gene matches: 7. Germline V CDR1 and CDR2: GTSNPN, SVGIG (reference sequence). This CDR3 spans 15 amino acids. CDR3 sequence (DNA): TGTGCCTGGAGTGCCCCGGACAGGGCGACCTACGAGCAGTACTTC. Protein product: CAWSAPDRATYEQYF. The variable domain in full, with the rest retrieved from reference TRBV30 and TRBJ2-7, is SQTIHQWPATLVQPVGSPLSLECTVEGTSNPNLYWYRQAAGRGLQLLFYSVGIGQISSEVPQNLSASRPQDRQFILSSKKLLLSDSGFYLCAWSAPDRATYEQYFGPGTRLTVT.

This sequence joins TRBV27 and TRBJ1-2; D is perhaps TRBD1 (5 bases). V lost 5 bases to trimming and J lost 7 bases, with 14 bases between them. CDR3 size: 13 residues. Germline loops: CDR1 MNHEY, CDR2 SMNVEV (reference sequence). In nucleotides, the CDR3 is TGTGCCAGCAGTCCGCGACAGTTTTCTGGCTACACCTTC. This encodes CASSPRQFSGYTF.

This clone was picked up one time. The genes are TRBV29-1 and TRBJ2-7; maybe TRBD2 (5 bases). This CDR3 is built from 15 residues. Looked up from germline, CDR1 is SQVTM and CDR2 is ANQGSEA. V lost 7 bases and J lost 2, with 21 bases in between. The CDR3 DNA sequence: TGCAGCGGTGCCCTATGGGGTCGGGGAACCTACGAGCAGTACTTC. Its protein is CSGALWGRGTYEQYF.

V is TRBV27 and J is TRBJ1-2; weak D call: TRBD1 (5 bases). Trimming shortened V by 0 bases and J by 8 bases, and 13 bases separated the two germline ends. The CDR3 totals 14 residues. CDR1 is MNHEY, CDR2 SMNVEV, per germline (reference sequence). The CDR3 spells CASSLSARDRGYTF. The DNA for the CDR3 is TGTGCCAGCAGTTTATCCGCCAGGGATCGAGGCTACACCTTC.

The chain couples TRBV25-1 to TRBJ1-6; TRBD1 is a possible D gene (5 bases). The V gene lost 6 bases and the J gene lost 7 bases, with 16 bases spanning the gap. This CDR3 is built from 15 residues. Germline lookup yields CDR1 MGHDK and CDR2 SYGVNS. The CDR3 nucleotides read TGTGCCAGCAGAGGGCAGGGAAGATTCAATTCACCCCTCCACTTT. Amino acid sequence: CASRGQGRFNSPLHF.

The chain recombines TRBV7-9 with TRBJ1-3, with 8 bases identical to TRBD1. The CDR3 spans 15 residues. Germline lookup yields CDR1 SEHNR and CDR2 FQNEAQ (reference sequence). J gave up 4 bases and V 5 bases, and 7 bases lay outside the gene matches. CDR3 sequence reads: CASSIGQGLGNTIYF. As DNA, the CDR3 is TGTGCCAGCAGCATTGGACAGGGATTAGGAAACACCATATATTTT.

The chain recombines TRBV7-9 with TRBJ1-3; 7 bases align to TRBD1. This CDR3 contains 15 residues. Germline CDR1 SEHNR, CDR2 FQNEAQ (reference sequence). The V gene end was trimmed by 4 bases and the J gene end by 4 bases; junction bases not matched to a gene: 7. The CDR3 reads CASSSPTGYGNTIYF. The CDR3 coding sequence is TGTGCCAGCAGCTCCCCGACAGGGTACGGAAACACCATATATTTT.

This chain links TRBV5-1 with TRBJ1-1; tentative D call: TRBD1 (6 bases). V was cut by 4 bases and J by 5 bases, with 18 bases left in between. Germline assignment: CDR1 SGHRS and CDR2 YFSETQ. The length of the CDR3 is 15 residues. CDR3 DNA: TGCGCCAGCAGCCTACCCGACAGGTCCGGGACTGAAGCTTTCTTT. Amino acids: CASSLPDRSGTEAFF.

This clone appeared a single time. DNA of the CDR3: TGTGCCAGCAGCTCCCCGGGACAGGGGACAGATACGCAGTATTTT. Its protein is CASSSPGQGTDTQYF. The chain recombines TRBV6-1 with TRBJ2-3; 10 nucleotides line up with TRBD1. This CDR3 is 15 amino acids long. Germline CDR1 reads MNHNS; CDR2 reads SASEGT. Losses at the gene ends were 6 bases for V and 3 bases for J; bases not matched to a gene: 6.

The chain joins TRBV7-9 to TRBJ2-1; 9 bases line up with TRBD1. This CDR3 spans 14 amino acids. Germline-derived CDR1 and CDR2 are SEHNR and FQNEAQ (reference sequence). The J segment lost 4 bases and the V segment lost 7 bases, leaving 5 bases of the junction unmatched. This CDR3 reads CASKGTGRYNEQFF. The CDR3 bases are TGTGCCAGCAAGGGGACAGGGCGGTACAATGAGCAGTTCTTC.